The text below deals with one T cell receptor beta chain. Antigen: not known. The CDR3 has 15 residues. Unmatched junction bases numbered 4, after V lost 3 bases and J lost 2 bases. Germline lookup yields CDR1 LNHNV and CDR2 YYDKDF (reference sequence). This record belongs to a study of cytomegalovirus exposure and HLA in healthy donors. Study results and limitations: TCR beta V- and J-gene trimming was later associated with a missense DCLRE1C variant. A list of about 160 TCR beta chains associated with cytomegalovirus was given. What a later analysis reportedly showed was that an Asian-associated ancestry cluster had fewer N-insertions than the approximately 700-donor mean.

60 Vbeta and 13 Jbeta primers were used in PCR. Measured with immunoSEQ multiplex PCR; TCRdb has only the in-frame clones, and not every one. The repertoire includes around 110,000 clones, 70% to 80% of them detected once, and over 1.5% sits in the top ten. The TCR originated in a woman between 18 and 29 years old in good health and CMV-seronegative. The V and J genes are TRBV15 and TRBJ1-2; 9 bases are a match to TRBD1. Sequenced input: PBMCs. CDR3 in amino acids: CATSSNRGLNYGYTF. CDR3 bases: TGTGCCACCAGCAGCAACAGGGGGCTCAACTATGGCTACACCTTC.